This T cell receptor (beta chain) comes out of a study of beta chain features in type 1 diabetes. The study's findings and limits: Type 1 diabetes patients had TCRB CDR3s that were shorter (moderately but significantly so) in all four CD4+ subsets. Relative to healthy donors, patients appeared to have naive, central memory and Treg TCRB repertoires that were more similar.

A word on this clone: Its target is not known.

V was cut by 9 bases and J by 12 bases, with 9 bases left in between. This CDR3 has 8 amino acids. Germline V lookup: CDR1 LGHDT, CDR2 YNNKEL (reference sequence). Isolation of CD4+ naive, central memory, regulatory and stem cell-like memory cells was achieved by sorting via CD45RO/CCR7/CD25/CD127/CD95/CD27. All of the isolated RNA was reverse transcribed, so expressed TCRB transcripts were sequenced. Assay used: immunoSEQ multiplex PCR; TCRdb lists only in-frame clones, some missing. Of 300,000 or so clones in the sample, around 8.5% are singletons; the top ten hold 0.95% to 1.1%. This clonotype originated in a man younger than 40 with type 1 diabetes. J is TRBJ2-7 and V is TRBV3-1 (or the pseudogene TRBV3-2); no definite D call. Sequenced material: central memory CD4+ T cells from blood. The CDR3 DNA follows: TGTGCCAGGGTGCAGCGGTACTTC. This gives the protein CARVQRYF.